Following are 20 T cell receptor beta chains from one sample sequenced in a study of blood T cell repertoires in COVID-19. The repertoire was sequenced with immunoSEQ multiplex PCR; TCRdb's copy has only in-frame clones and lacks some. The data contain a few hundred thousand clones, about 91% of them singletons. The sample comprised PBMCs or T cells enriched from blood (not recorded which). These receptors originate from a human donor in a cohort exposed to, infected with or recovered from COVID-19 (not recorded which). The donor label of this sample is uncertain.

This chain connects TRBV6-5 to TRBJ1-2, with TRBD1 matching over 7 bases. The CDR3 spans 13 residues. The junction had 10 bases not matched to a gene; V was cut back by 7 bases and J by 8 bases. The germline V gene encodes CDR1 MNHEY and CDR2 SVGAGI. The CDR3 DNA sequence: TGTGCCAGCACCCCACAGGGGTTAAACGGCTACACCTTC. This gives the protein CASTPQGLNGYTF.

The chain has TRBV6-2 or TRBV6-3 and TRBJ1-6, with D perhaps matching TRBD1 (5 bases). The V end was cut by 2 bases, the J end by 10 bases, with 12 bases between. The CDR3 loop spans 14 amino acids. The germline CDR1 and CDR2 sequences are MNHEY and SVGEGT. The CDR3 region has the DNA TGTGCCAGCAGTTACGGTCAGGGTACCTCACCCCTCCACTTT. Its protein is CASSYGQGTSPLHF.

Regarding this clone: The junction departs from the called germline gene at one end, perhaps through a read error. V usage is TRBV6-5 and J usage is TRBJ1-3, with D maybe TRBD1 (5 bases). The CDR3 consists of 13 residues. Germline V gene lookup returns CDR1 MNHEY and CDR2 SVGAGI. The CDR3 loop is CASSSGGGNTIYF. In DNA form, the CDR3 reads TGTGCCAGTAGTTCGGGGGGGGGAAACACCATATATTTT.

The V and J genes are TRBV27 and TRBJ2-5, with TRBD2 matching 9 bases. The germline V gene has CDR1 MNHEY and CDR2 SMNVEV (reference sequence). The CDR3 runs 16 residues. Trimming removed 2 bases from V and 8 bases from J; junction bases left unmatched: 12. The CDR3 spells CASSLLPGTSRLTQYF. CDR3 DNA: TGTGCCAGCAGTTTACTTCCAGGGACTAGCCGGTTAACCCAGTACTTC.

The DNA for the CDR3 is TGTGCCAGCACCGGCACAGGGGCCTTTAACTATGGCTACACCTTC. This gives the protein CASTGTGAFNYGYTF. This chain connects TRBV6-5 to TRBJ1-2; 7 bases agree with TRBD1. Germline V gene sequence: CDR1 MNHEY, CDR2 SVGAGI. This CDR3 region has 15 residues. The J segment lost 1 base and the V segment lost 7 bases, leaving 9 bases of the junction unmatched.

This rearrangement joins TRBV19 to TRBJ1-1; D uncertain. Germline loops: CDR1 LNHDA, CDR2 SQIVND (reference sequence). The CDR3 length is 14 residues. Trimming took 1 base from V and 8 from J, leaving 14 bases between them. DNA for the CDR3: TGTGCCAGTAGTATAGGAGGCAGCAATAGGGAAGCTTTCTTT. Translation gives CASSIGGSNREAFF.

This clone was seen only once. The chain is built from TRBV19 and TRBJ1-1, with D hard to call. The length of the CDR3 is 13 residues. V dropped 7 bases and J dropped 0 bases, with 9 bases sitting between them. Germline CDR1 and CDR2: LNHDA and SQIVND (reference sequence). CDR3 residues: CASTLTVNTEAFF. The CDR3 nucleotides are TGTGCCAGTACCCTTACAGTGAACACTGAAGCTTTCTTT.

The rearrangement joins TRBV12-5 to TRBJ1-1; tentative D call: TRBD1 (5 bases). V lost 2 bases to trimming and J lost 7 bases, with 11 bases between them. CDR1 LGHNT and CDR2 FRNRAP come from the germline V gene. This CDR3 is built from 13 residues. The CDR3 DNA is TGTGCTAGTGGTTTGCCTCTCGGACATGAAGCTTTCTTT. Its translation: CASGLPLGHEAFF.

The genes are TRBV19 and TRBJ1-2; 11 bases agree with TRBD1. The germline gives CDR1 LNHDA, CDR2 SQIVND (reference sequence). The V and J ends lost 5 bases and 7 bases, in that order; junction bases with no gene match: 9. The length of the CDR3 is 15 residues. The CDR3 DNA reads TGTGCCAGTAGTCCGGGACAGGGGGGATCCAGTGGCTACACCTTC. Its protein is CASSPGQGGSSGYTF.

The chain links TRBV18 to TRBJ1-1, with D perhaps TRBD1 (5 bases). Between the trimmed V and J ends, which lost 8 bases and 4 bases, there was a span of 17 bases. Germline V CDR1 and CDR2: KGHSH, LQKENI. The CDR3 spans 14 residues. The CDR3 region is CASLAAGASTEAFF. The CDR3 DNA follows: TGTGCCAGCCTAGCGGCTGGGGCGAGCACTGAAGCTTTCTTT. Full variable domain (remainder filled in from reference TRBV18 and TRBJ1-1): NAGVMQNPRHLVRRRGQEARLRCSPMKGHSHVYWYRQLPEEGLKFMVYLQKENIIDESGMPKERFSAEFPKEGPSILRIQQVVRGDSAAYFCASLAAGASTEAFFGQGTRLTVV.

The chain is built from TRBV9 and TRBJ2-1, with 11 nucleotides matching TRBD2. This CDR3 comprises 16 residues. Germline-derived CDR1 and CDR2 are SGDLS and YYNGEE. The ends lost 4 bases at V and 0 bases at J; junction bases unmatched: 3. CDR3 DNA sequence: TGTGCCAGCAGCCCTAGCGGGGGGAGCTCCTACAATGAGCAGTTCTTC. This encodes CASSPSGGSSYNEQFF.

This rearrangement joins TRBV5-4 to TRBJ1-2; 9 positions agree with TRBD1. The CDR3 runs 15 residues. Germline trimming cut 1 base from V and 3 bases from J; bases unmatched to any gene: 4. Germline CDR1 is SGHNT and CDR2 is YYREEE (reference sequence). CDR3 nucleotide sequence: TGTGCCAGCAGCTTGCAACAGGGGGCCCACTATGGCTACACCTTC. This translates into CASSLQQGAHYGYTF.

J is TRBJ1-2 and V is TRBV30; D possibly corresponds to TRBD1 (5 bases). V shed 8 bases and J shed 0 bases, with 13 bases lying between them. Germline CDR1 is GTSNPN and CDR2 is SVGIG (reference sequence). The CDR3 loop spans 13 amino acids. DNA for the CDR3: TGTGCCCACGACAGCAGGGCTAACTATGGCTACACCTTC. This gives the protein CAHDSRANYGYTF.

The genes are TRBV6-2 or TRBV6-3 and TRBJ2-7, with 12 bases fitting TRBD2. Trimming cost V 6 bases and J 0 bases; bases outside gene matches: 3. The germline gives CDR1 MNHEY, CDR2 SVGEGT. This CDR3 has 15 residues. The CDR3 bases are TGTGCCAGCAGCTCACTAGCGGGGGGCTCCTACGAGCAGTACTTC. Translated: CASSSLAGGSYEQYF.

V and J are TRBV15 and TRBJ1-5, with 9 positions matching TRBD1. Looked up from germline, CDR1 is LNHNV and CDR2 is YYDKDF (reference sequence). The CDR3 is 15 amino acids. V was pared by 8 bases and J by 4 bases, with 9 bases of the junction left unmatched. This CDR3 reads CATGTGHTINQPQHF. CDR3 coding DNA: TGTGCCACCGGGACAGGGCATACGATAAATCAGCCCCAGCATTTT.

The chain links TRBV30 to TRBJ1-6; TRBD1 might be the D (5 bases). The V end lost 3 bases, the J end lost 7 bases, and 7 bases lay between the germline ends. CDR1 is GTSNPN, CDR2 SVGIG, per germline (reference sequence). This CDR3 is built from 12 residues. CDR3: CAWRGANSPLHF. The CDR3 DNA reads as TGTGCCTGGAGAGGGGCGAATTCACCCCTCCACTTT.

The chain links TRBV4-1 to TRBJ2-7; 9 positions agree with TRBD1. This CDR3 comprises 13 residues. The J segment lost 2 bases and the V segment lost 6 bases, leaving 2 bases of the junction unmatched. CDR1 MGHRA and CDR2 YSYEKL come from the germline V gene. The chain's CDR3 is CASRRQGAYEQYF. The CDR3 bases are TGCGCCAGCAGGCGACAGGGGGCCTACGAGCAGTACTTC.

V is TRBV4-1 and J is TRBJ2-1, with D perhaps TRBD2 (6 bases). V was pared by 8 bases and J by 9 bases, with 11 bases between. This CDR3 contains 11 residues. The germline V gene encodes CDR1 MGHRA and CDR2 YSYEKL. CDR3 sequence (DNA): TGCGCCAGCTTAGCGGACGGTGAGCAGTTCTTC. Residues: CASLADGEQFF.

This clone was counted once. The V gene is TRBV7-6, the J gene TRBJ2-1, with D perhaps TRBD1 (5 bases). This CDR3 region has 13 residues. Germline CDR1 is SGHVS and CDR2 is FNYEAQ. Trimming shortened V by 4 bases and J by 3 bases, and 7 bases separated the two germline ends. The CDR3 DNA follows: TGTGCCAGCAGCTCGGACAACTACAATGAGCAGTTCTTC. It yields the protein CASSSDNYNEQFF.

The chain uses TRBV15 and TRBJ1-2, with 10 bases that match TRBD1. The CDR3 covers 18 residues. The V segment lost 0 bases and the J segment 2 bases; nucleotides outside the gene matches: 9. In germline, CDR1 is LNHNV, CDR2 YYDKDF (reference sequence). CDR3 in amino acids: CATSRDYLGQGRNYGYTF. The DNA for the CDR3 is TGTGCCACCAGCAGAGACTATTTGGGACAGGGGAGAAACTATGGCTACACCTTC.